One T cell receptor beta chain is described in this entry. Its cognate antigen is unknown. TCRdb recomputed calls from the reads with MiXCR, one row per CDR3 protein. The sample has some 940,000 distinct CDR3 sequences, about a third seen once; the top ten hold over 13%. These data are taken from a study of T cell repertoires in cytomegalovirus infection. About the study: CMV epitopes, recently identified HLA-C-restricted and well-studied HLA-B-restricted, were used. CMV infection plus the matching HLA type was flagged by public TCR beta signatures. Notes on the study in general: Ex vivo responses were dominated by HLA-C-restricted CMV-specific TCR beta clonotypes. Identification of carriers of CMV plus the relevant HLA was performed using cumulative public TCR beta family frequency.

The germline V gene encodes CDR1 KGHDR and CDR2 SFDVKD. V shed 10 bases, J shed 0 bases, and the junction held 3 bases outside the gene matches. CDR3 length equals 13 residues. The chain carries TRBV24-1 and TRBJ2-5; 8 nucleotides line up with TRBD2. The TCR sequence derives from a human donor in good health (CMV status not recorded). Some clones in this sample may be carry-over from other donors' samples. This specimen consisted of cultured CD8+ T cells from PBMCs, obtained from culture after CMV antigen stimulation. The CDR3 region has the DNA TGTGCCACTCGGGGGGGCCACCAAGAGACCCAGTACTTC. Protein: CATRGGHQETQYF.